These 26 T cell receptor beta chains originate from one sample sequenced in a study of T cell responses to AZD1222 COVID-19 vaccine. Data came from immunoSEQ multiplex PCR; TCRdb stores just in-frame clones and leaves some out. The sample contains about 190,000 clones, around 87% of which appear only once. Here the sequenced sample was peripheral blood, taken on day 0 of MenACWY control vaccination. These receptor sequences come from an adult in good health.

Here the CDR3 DNA reads TGTGCCAGCAGTTACCGAAATTCAGGGGAACCTAGCACAGATACGCAGTATTTT. It yields the protein CASSYRNSGEPSTDTQYF. The chain carries TRBV6-2 or TRBV6-3 and TRBJ2-3; D might be TRBD1 (6 bases). V was trimmed by 2 bases and J by 0 bases, leaving 18 bases between them. Germline loops: CDR1 MNHEY, CDR2 SVGEGT. The length of the CDR3 is 18 residues.

This clone was counted between two and nine times. The chain links TRBV7-9 to TRBJ2-7; D gene uncertain. The CDR3 loop spans 14 amino acids. Trimming left V 7 bases short and J 5 bases short, with 18 bases between. CDR1 is SEHNR and CDR2 is FQNEAQ in the germline V gene (reference sequence). Here the CDR3 reads CASKPSEGIHEQYF. Here the CDR3 DNA reads TGTGCCAGCAAACCCTCGGAAGGGATCCACGAGCAGTACTTC.

CDR3 coding DNA: TGTGCCAGCAGCTTCGGTAGCGGGAGCTCCTACGAGCAGTACTTC. Encoded protein: CASSFGSGSSYEQYF. The chain couples TRBV5-6 to TRBJ2-7, with 9 bases identical to TRBD2. The CDR3 loop spans 15 amino acids. The V gene's germline CDR1 is SGHDT and CDR2 YYEEEE. V lost 2 bases to trimming and J lost 0 bases; unmatched junction nucleotides: 3.

This sequence joins TRBV7-3 and TRBJ2-1, with D perhaps given as TRBD1 or TRBD2 (5 bases each). The CDR3 spans 14 residues. Germline assignment: CDR1 SGHTA and CDR2 FQGTGA. V was clipped by 5 bases and J by 6 bases, with 14 bases between them. The CDR3 protein is CASSPQRGRNEQFF. CDR3 DNA sequence: TGTGCCAGCAGCCCCCAGAGGGGACGCAATGAGCAGTTCTTC. Supplemented by reference TRBV7-3 and TRBJ2-1, the full variable domain reads GAGVSQTPSNKVTEKGKYVELRCDPISGHTALYWYRQSLGQGPEFLIYFQGTGAADDSGLPNDRFFAVRPEGSVSTLKIQRTERGDSAVYLCASSPQRGRNEQFFGPGTRLTVL.

The rearrangement links TRBV19 to TRBJ2-3, with 8 bases that match TRBD1. V was pared by 8 bases and J by 5 bases, with 6 bases of the junction left unmatched. Germline V CDR1 and CDR2: LNHDA, SQIVND (reference sequence). CDR3 size: 13 residues. DNA for the CDR3: TGTGCCAGTTCGGACAGGGCACGAGATACGCAGTATTTT. Translated, it gives CASSDRARDTQYF.

The V and J genes are TRBV7-9 and TRBJ2-7, with 10 bases fitting TRBD1. Germline V lookup: CDR1 SEHNR, CDR2 FQNEAQ (reference sequence). The length of the CDR3 is 15 residues. Germline trimming cut 4 bases from V and 0 bases from J; bases unmatched to any gene: 3. CDR3 residues: CASSWGQGSSYEQYF. The CDR3 DNA follows: TGTGCCAGCAGCTGGGGACAGGGGAGCTCCTACGAGCAGTACTTC.

Concerning this clone: This same CDR3 is encoded by further DNA sequences in the sample. The chain has TRBV5-1 and TRBJ1-3, with a weak D call TRBD1 (5 bases). CDR3 size: 15 residues. The germline V gene has CDR1 SGHRS and CDR2 YFSETQ. Trimming cost V 4 bases and J 4 bases, with 15 bases left between them. CDR3 nucleotide sequence: TGCGCCAGCAGCCTAACCGGGACGGCCGGAAACACCATATATTTT. The encoded protein is CASSLTGTAGNTIYF.

About this clone itself: At one of its ends the junction is not consistent with the germline gene, which may arise from a read error. The chain links TRBV27 to TRBJ1-2; D possibly corresponds to TRBD1 (5 bases). CDR3 length: 14 residues. CDR1 and CDR2 (germline): MNHEY, SMNVEV (reference sequence). The CDR3 sequence is CASSLSGGNDGYTF. DNA of the CDR3: TGTGCCAGCAGTTTATCGGGGGGTAACGATGGCTACACCTTC.

This sequence joins TRBV6-1 and TRBJ1-2, with D uncertain. V was cut by 1 base and J by 8 bases, with 5 bases left in between. CDR3 length: 11 residues. From germline, CDR1 is MNHNS and CDR2 SASEGT. CDR3 nucleotide sequence: TGTGCCAGCAGTGAAGGCGGCGGCTACACCTTC. This codes for CASSEGGGYTF.

The V gene is TRBV6-2 or TRBV6-3, the J gene TRBJ1-1, with D tentatively TRBD1 (5 bases). V shed 5 bases and J shed 5 bases, with 6 bases lying between them. Germline lookup yields CDR1 MNHEY and CDR2 SVGEGT. This CDR3 is 11 amino acids long. The CDR3 reads CASSQGTEAFF. The CDR3, as DNA: TGTGCCAGCAGTCAGGGTACTGAAGCTTTCTTT.

V and J are TRBV5-4 and TRBJ1-4; D not resolved. V was pared by 3 bases and J by 5 bases, with 11 bases between. Germline V CDR1 and CDR2: SGHNT, YYREEE (reference sequence). The CDR3 runs 14 residues. The CDR3, as DNA: TGTGCCAGCAGCTCGCCGGCCCTAAATGAAAAACTGTTTTTT. This codes for CASSSPALNEKLFF.

The chain combines TRBV3-1 (or the pseudogene TRBV3-2) with TRBJ1-6, with D uncertain. The CDR3 length is 15 residues. Trimming stripped 6 bases from V and 6 bases from J, with 15 bases between. Germline-derived CDR1 and CDR2 are LGHDT and YNNKEL (reference sequence). CDR3 in DNA: TGTGCCAGCAGGACAAAGAATTTCGGTAATTCACCCCTCCACTTT. It encodes CASRTKNFGNSPLHF.

The chain carries TRBV19 and TRBJ1-5; no clear D gene. CDR1 and CDR2 (germline): LNHDA, SQIVND (reference sequence). Trimming cost V 5 bases and J 6 bases, with 11 bases left between them. The CDR3 covers 13 residues. In nucleotides, the CDR3 is TGTGCCAGTAGTTCTCGGCAGCTTCAGCCCCAGCATTTT. Amino acid sequence: CASSSRQLQPQHF.

The V and J genes are TRBV10-3 and TRBJ1-2; no firm D call. This CDR3 comprises 13 residues. With 5 bases removed from V and 1 base from J, the gap between germline ends came to 8 bases. Looked up from germline, CDR1 is ENHRY and CDR2 is SYGVKD. CDR3 sequence: CAISSLLNYGYTF. The CDR3 nucleotides read TGTGCCATCAGTTCCTTACTTAACTATGGCTACACCTTC.

In DNA form, the CDR3 reads TGTGCCAGTCCAAGACGTCCCGGGCAAGAGACCCAGTACTTC. Amino acids: CASPRRPGQETQYF. The chain joins TRBV5-3 to TRBJ2-5; D gene unclear. TRBV5-3 is given ORF status, its function remaining uncertain. Trimming took off 8 bases at V and 2 bases at J, with 16 bases between the two ends. The CDR3 is made up of 14 amino acids.

The V gene is TRBV19, the J gene TRBJ2-7; D is unresolved. V was shortened by 5 bases and J by 3 bases, with 17 bases between the two germline ends. CDR3 length equals 15 residues. Germline V lookup: CDR1 LNHDA, CDR2 SQIVND (reference sequence). The CDR3 reads CASSSTRRQIYEQYF. The CDR3 DNA follows: TGTGCCAGTAGTTCCACCCGCCGACAAATCTACGAGCAGTACTTC.

V usage is TRBV28 and J usage is TRBJ1-6, with 8 positions matching TRBD1. The CDR3 length is 16 residues. The junction had 10 bases not matched to a gene; V was cut back by 7 bases and J by 5 bases. Germline V gene data show CDR1 as MDHEN and CDR2 as SYDVKM. Here the CDR3 DNA reads TGTGCCAGCAACACACCTACAGGGGGTGATAATTCACCCCTCCACTTT. Translating it yields CASNTPTGGDNSPLHF.

The chain recombines TRBV9 with TRBJ1-2; D may be TRBD1 (6 bases). CDR1 is SGDLS, CDR2 YYNGEE, per germline. Trimming stripped 3 bases from V and 3 bases from J, with 21 bases between. The CDR3 spans 17 residues. This CDR3 is CASSARKGHAVDYGYTF. For the CDR3, the DNA is TGTGCCAGCAGCGCCAGGAAGGGACACGCGGTCGACTATGGCTACACCTTC.

V gene TRBV7-2 combines with J gene TRBJ2-1; D gene uncertain. Germline V gene lookup returns CDR1 SGHTA and CDR2 FQGNSA. This CDR3 is 19 amino acids long. V was cut by 2 bases and J by 0 bases, with 20 bases left in between. The CDR3 spells CASSLLRRTTHSSYNEQFF. The CDR3 coding sequence is TGTGCCAGCAGCTTACTGCGCAGGACCACCCACAGCTCCTACAATGAGCAGTTCTTC.

As to this clone: The same CDR3 also results from other DNA sequences found in this sample. The V gene is TRBV20-1, the J gene TRBJ2-5, with D unclear. The CDR3 is 11 residues long. Germline-derived CDR1 and CDR2 are DFQATT and SNEGSKA (reference sequence). V lost 5 bases to trimming and J lost 3 bases, with 7 bases between them. DNA of the CDR3: TGCAGTGCTCGACCCGAAGAGACCCAGTACTTC. Protein product: CSARPEETQYF.

The V gene is TRBV6-6, the J gene TRBJ2-4; possible D gene TRBD1, 6 bases. The CDR3 loop spans 15 amino acids. Germline assignment: CDR1 MNHNY and CDR2 SVGAGI (reference sequence). V lost 0 bases, J lost 7 bases, and 13 bases lay in between. As DNA, the CDR3 is TGTGCCAGCAGTTACTCAGGGATGGGGGCGAACATTCAGTACTTC. Translating it yields CASSYSGMGANIQYF.

The rearrangement uses TRBV28 and TRBJ1-2, with 10 bases aligning to TRBD1. This CDR3 has 15 amino acids. The ends lost 3 bases at V and 3 bases at J; junction bases unmatched: 4. From germline, CDR1 is MDHEN and CDR2 SYDVKM. The DNA for the CDR3 is TGTGCCAGCAGTTTGGGACAGGGGAGCGACTATGGCTACACCTTC. It codes for CASSLGQGSDYGYTF.

This chain connects TRBV6-4 to TRBJ1-5; D is uncertain. The CDR3 is made up of 14 amino acids. V was clipped by 9 bases and J by 2 bases, with 14 bases between them. Germline V lookup: CDR1 MRHNA, CDR2 SNTAGT. The CDR3 DNA follows: TGTGCCAGTACGGGGTTTGGAGGCAATCAGCCCCAGCATTTT. It encodes CASTGFGGNQPQHF.

This clone was counted between two and nine times. The chain employs TRBV4-3 and TRBJ1-2; tentatively, D is TRBD1 (6 bases). The V and J ends lost 0 bases and 3 bases respectively, with 14 bases between them. The CDR3 runs 16 residues. Germline CDR1 and CDR2: LGHNA and YSLEER. CDR3 loop: CASSQDLSGVYYGYTF. The CDR3 nucleotides read TGCGCCAGCAGCCAAGATTTGTCAGGGGTTTACTATGGCTACACCTTC.

This clone was detected a few times. The rearrangement uses TRBV4-3 and TRBJ1-1, with D perhaps TRBD1 (6 bases). The length of the CDR3 is 12 residues. From germline, CDR1 is LGHNA and CDR2 YSLEER. V was shortened by 5 bases and J by 2 bases, with 6 bases between the two germline ends. In DNA, the CDR3 is TGCGCCAGCAGCGGGACAAACACTGAAGCTTTCTTT. Translated: CASSGTNTEAFF.

The chain links TRBV28 to TRBJ1-4; D ambiguous. Looked up from germline, CDR1 is MDHEN and CDR2 is SYDVKM. Trimming took 2 bases from V and 0 from J, leaving 7 bases between them. The CDR3 loop spans 15 amino acids. The CDR3 DNA reads as TGTGCCAGCAGTTTAGCGGGATCAACTAATGAAAAACTGTTTTTT. Protein: CASSLAGSTNEKLFF.